This is a list of T cell receptor beta chains from one sample in a study of CD8+CD57+ T cells in acquired aplastic anemia. In TCRdb, the reads were re-called with MiXCR into one record per CDR3 protein. The profile shows hundreds of thousands of distinct CDR3 sequences, 65% to 80% of them singletons. The sample comprised sorted CD4+, CD8+, or CD8+CD57+ T cells (not recorded which) from PBMCs. The receptors come from a human donor in good health, serving as a control. CDR3s include the opening cysteine and the closing phenylalanine or tryptophan.

v_call: TRBV12-3/TRBV12-4; cdr3_aa: CASRFAGSEQYF
v_call: TRBV5-1; cdr3_aa: CASSLDGHTNEKLFF
v_call: TRBV19; cdr3_aa: CASSTDSSYNSPLHF
v_call: TRBV10-3; cdr3_aa: CATQRGQGVYEQYF
v_call: TRBV20-1; cdr3_aa: CSARDGSCGDNSPLHF
v_call: TRBV5-5; cdr3_aa: CASSLEGQGIYEQYF
v_call: TRBV6-2/TRBV6-3; cdr3_aa: CASLAGDRYEQYF
v_call: TRBV15; cdr3_aa: CATSLTGDEHTF
v_call: TRBV25-1; cdr3_aa: CASSEVGTDHNEQFF
v_call: TRBV5-4; cdr3_aa: CASSLGGADTQYF
v_call: TRBV11-2; cdr3_aa: CASSLDLRGTVYNEQFF
v_call: TRBV7-2; cdr3_aa: CASSSPTSGGPSPFF
v_call: TRBV7-3; cdr3_aa: CASSASGTDEETQYF
v_call: TRBV7-2; cdr3_aa: CASSMDNYEQYF